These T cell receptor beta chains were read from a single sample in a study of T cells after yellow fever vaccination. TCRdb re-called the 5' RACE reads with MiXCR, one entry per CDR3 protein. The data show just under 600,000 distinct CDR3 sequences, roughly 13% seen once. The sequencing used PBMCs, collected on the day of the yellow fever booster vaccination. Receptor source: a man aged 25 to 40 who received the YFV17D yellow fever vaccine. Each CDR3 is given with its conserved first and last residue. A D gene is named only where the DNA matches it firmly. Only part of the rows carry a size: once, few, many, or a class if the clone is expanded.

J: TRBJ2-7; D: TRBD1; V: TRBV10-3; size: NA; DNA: TGTGCCATCAGTCCGGGACAGGGGGTTGGCGAGCAGTACTTC; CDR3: CAISPGQGVGEQYF
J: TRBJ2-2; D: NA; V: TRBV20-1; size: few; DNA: TGCAGTGGAGCCGGGACAACTAACACCGGGGAGCTGTTTTTT; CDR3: CSGAGTTNTGELFF
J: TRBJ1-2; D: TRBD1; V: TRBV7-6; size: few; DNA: TGTGCCAGCAGCTTTGGGACAGGGGGCAGAGGCTACACCTTC; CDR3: CASSFGTGGRGYTF
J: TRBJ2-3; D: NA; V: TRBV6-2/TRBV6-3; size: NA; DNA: TGTGCCAGCAGTTACTCGAACCTGAGGGATACGCAGTATTTT; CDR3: CASSYSNLRDTQYF
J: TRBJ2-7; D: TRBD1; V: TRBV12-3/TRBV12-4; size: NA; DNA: TGTGCCAGCAGTTTTTTGACAGGGATTATGTACGAGCAGTACTTC; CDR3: CASSFLTGIMYEQYF
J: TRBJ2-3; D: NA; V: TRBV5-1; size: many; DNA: TGCGCCAGCAGCTTGGGGGTGAGCACAGATACGCAGTATTTT; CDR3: CASSLGVSTDTQYF
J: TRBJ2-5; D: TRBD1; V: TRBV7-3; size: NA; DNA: TGTGCCAGCAGCGTACAGGGGGCAGAGACCCAGTACTTC; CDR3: CASSVQGAETQYF
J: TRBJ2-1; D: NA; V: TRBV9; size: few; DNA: TGTGCCAGCAGCGTAGAAATGAATGAGCAGTTCTTC; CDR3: CASSVEMNEQFF
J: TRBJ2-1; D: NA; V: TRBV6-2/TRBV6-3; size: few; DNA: TGTGCCAGCAGTTCTGTTCCCTACAATGAGCAGTTCTTC; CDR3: CASSSVPYNEQFF
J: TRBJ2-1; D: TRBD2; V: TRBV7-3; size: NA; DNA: TGTGCCAGCAGTCATACTAGCGGGAGCTTCTTC; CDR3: CASSHTSGSFF
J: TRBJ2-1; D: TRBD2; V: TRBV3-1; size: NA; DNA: TGTGCCAGCAGCTACGGACTAGAAGGTATCTATGAGCAGTTCTTC; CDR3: CASSYGLEGIYEQFF
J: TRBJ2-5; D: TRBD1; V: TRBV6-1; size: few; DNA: TGTGCCAGCAGTCAAGACAGGGGGACGGAGACCCAGTACTTC; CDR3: CASSQDRGTETQYF
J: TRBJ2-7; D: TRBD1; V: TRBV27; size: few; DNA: TGTGCCAGCAGCGGGACAGGGGCGGGCGAGCAGTACTTC; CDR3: CASSGTGAGEQYF
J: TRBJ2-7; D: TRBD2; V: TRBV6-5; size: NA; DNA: TGTGCCAGCAGTTACGGCGGGAGTTTGAACGAGCAGTACTTC; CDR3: CASSYGGSLNEQYF